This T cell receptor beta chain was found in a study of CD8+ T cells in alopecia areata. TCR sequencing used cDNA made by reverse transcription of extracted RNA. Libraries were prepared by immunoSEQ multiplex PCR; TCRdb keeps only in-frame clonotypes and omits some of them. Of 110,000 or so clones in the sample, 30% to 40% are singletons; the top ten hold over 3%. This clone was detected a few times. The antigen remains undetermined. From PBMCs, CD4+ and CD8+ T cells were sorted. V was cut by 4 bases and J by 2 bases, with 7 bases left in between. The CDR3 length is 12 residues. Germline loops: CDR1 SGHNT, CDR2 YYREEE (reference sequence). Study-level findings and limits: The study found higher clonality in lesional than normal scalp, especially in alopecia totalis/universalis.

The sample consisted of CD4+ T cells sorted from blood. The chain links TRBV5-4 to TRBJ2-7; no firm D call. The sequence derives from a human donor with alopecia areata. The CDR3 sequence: CASSNKTYEQYF. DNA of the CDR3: TGTGCCAGCAGCAACAAGACCTACGAGCAGTACTTC.